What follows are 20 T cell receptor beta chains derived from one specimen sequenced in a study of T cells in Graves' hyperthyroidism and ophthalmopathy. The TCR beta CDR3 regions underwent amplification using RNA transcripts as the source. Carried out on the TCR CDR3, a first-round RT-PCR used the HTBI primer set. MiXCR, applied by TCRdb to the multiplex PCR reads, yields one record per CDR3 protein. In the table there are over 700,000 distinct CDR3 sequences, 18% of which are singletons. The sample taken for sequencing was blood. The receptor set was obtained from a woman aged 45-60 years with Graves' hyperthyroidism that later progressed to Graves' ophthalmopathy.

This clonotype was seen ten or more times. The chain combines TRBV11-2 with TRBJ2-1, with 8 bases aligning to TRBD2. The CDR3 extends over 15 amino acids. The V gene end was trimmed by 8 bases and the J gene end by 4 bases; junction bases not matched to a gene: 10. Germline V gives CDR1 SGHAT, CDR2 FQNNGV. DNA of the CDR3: TGTGCCAGCCGCCTGTCGGGGGGGGCGTACAATGAGCAGTTCTTC. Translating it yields CASRLSGGAYNEQFF.

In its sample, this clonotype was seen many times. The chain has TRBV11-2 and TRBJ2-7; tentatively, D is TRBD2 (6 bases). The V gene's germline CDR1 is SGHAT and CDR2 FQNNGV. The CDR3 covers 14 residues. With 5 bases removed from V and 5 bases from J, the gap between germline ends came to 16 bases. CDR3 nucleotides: TGTGCCAGCAGCCCCCCGGGACTCCTCGACGAGCAGTACTTC. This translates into CASSPPGLLDEQYF.

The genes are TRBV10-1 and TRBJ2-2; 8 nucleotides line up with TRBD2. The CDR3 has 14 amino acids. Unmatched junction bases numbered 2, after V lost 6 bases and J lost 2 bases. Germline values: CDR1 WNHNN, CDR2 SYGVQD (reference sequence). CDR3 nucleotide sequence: TGCGCCAGCAGCGGACTAGCCAACACCGGGGAGCTGTTTTTT. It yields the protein CASSGLANTGELFF.

This chain's CDR3 is CASSLEGQAEGYGYTF. DNA for the CDR3: TGCGCCAGCAGCTTGGAAGGGCAGGCGGAAGGATATGGCTACACCTTC. The V and J genes are TRBV5-1 and TRBJ1-2; D is ambiguous. Germline V gene lookup returns CDR1 SGHRS and CDR2 YFSETQ. This CDR3 is 16 amino acids long. Trimming took 0 bases from V and 5 from J, leaving 17 bases between them.

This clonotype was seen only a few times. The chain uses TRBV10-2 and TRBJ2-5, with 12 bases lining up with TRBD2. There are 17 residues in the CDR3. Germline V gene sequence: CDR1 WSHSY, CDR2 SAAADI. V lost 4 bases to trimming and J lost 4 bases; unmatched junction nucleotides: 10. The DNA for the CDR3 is TGCGCCAGCAGTGGTGGTCTAGCGGGGGGGCCGGGAGAGACCCAGTACTTC. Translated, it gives CASSGGLAGGPGETQYF.

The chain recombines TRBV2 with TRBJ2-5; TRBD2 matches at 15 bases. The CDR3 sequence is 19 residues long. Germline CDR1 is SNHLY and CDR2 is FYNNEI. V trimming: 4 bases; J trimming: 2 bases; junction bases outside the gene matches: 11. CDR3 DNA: TGTGCCAGCAGTGTGCCAACCGGGACTAGCGGGGGGAATCAAGAGACCCAGTACTTC. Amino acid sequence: CASSVPTGTSGGNQETQYF.

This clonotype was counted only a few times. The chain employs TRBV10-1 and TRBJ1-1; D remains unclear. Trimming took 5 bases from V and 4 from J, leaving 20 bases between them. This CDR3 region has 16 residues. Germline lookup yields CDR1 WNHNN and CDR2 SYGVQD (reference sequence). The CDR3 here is CASSRDPGPVSTEAFF. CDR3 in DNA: TGCGCCAGCAGTAGAGACCCGGGTCCCGTGAGCACTGAAGCTTTCTTT.

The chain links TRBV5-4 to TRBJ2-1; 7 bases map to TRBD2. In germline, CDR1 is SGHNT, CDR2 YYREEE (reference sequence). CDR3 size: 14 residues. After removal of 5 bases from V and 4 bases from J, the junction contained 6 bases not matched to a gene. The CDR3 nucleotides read TGTGCCAGCAGTGGAGCGGGGCCATACAATGAGCAGTTCTTC. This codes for CASSGAGPYNEQFF.

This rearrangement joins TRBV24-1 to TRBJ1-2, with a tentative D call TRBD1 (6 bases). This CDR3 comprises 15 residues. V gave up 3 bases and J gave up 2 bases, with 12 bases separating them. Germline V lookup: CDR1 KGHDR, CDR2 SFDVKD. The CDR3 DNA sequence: TGTGCCACCAGTGATGGACAGTTTTGGAACTATGGCTACACCTTC. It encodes CATSDGQFWNYGYTF.

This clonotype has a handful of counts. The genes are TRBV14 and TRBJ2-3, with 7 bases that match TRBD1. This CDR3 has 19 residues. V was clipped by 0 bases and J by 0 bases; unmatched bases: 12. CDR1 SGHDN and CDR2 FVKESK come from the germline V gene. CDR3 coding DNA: TGTGCCAGCAGCCAAGATATAGCACCGGGACAGCGAAGCACAGATACGCAGTATTTT. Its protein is CASSQDIAPGQRSTDTQYF.

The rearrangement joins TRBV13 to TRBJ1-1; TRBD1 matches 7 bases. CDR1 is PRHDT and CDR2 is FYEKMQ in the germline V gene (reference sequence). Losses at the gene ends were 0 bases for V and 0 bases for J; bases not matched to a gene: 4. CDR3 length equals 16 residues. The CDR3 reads CASSLGQGRLNTEAFF. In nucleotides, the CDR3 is TGTGCCAGCAGCTTAGGACAGGGGAGATTGAACACTGAAGCTTTCTTT.

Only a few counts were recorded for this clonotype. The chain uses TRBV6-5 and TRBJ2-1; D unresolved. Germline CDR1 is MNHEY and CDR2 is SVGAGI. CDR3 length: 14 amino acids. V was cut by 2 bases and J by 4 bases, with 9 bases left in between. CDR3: CASSYENWYNEQFF. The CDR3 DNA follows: TGTGCCAGCAGTTACGAGAATTGGTACAATGAGCAGTTCTTC.

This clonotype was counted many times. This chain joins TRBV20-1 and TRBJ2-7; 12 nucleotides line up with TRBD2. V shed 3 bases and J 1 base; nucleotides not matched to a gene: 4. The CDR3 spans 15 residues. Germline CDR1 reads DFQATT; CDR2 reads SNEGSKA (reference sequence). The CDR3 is CSARKTSGGSYEQYF. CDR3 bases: TGCAGTGCTAGGAAGACTAGCGGGGGATCCTACGAGCAGTACTTC.

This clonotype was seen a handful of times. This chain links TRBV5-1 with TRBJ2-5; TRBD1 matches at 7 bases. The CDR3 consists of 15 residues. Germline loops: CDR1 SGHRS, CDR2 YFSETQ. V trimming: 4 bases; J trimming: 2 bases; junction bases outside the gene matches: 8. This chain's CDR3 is CASSRQGNIQETQYF. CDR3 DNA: TGCGCCAGCAGCAGACAGGGTAACATTCAAGAGACCCAGTACTTC. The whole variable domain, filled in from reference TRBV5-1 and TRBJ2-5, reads KAGVTQTPRYLIKTRGQQVTLSCSPISGHRSVSWYQQTPGQGLQFLFEYFSETQRNKGNFPGRFSGRQFSNSRSEMNVSTLELGDSALYLCASSRQGNIQETQYFGPGTRLLVL.

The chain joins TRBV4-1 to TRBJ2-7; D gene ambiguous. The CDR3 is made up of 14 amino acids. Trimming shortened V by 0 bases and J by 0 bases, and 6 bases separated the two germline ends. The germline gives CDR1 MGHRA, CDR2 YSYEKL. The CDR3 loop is CASSQDPGSYEQYF. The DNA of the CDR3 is TGCGCCAGCAGCCAAGATCCCGGCTCCTACGAGCAGTACTTC.

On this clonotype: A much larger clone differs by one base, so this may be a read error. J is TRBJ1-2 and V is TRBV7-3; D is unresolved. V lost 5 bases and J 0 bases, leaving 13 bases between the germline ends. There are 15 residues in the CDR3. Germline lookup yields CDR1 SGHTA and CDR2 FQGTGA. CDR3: CASSRTPGANYGYTF. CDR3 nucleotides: TGTGCCAGCAGCCGGACCCCTGGGGCTAACTATGGCTACACCTTC.

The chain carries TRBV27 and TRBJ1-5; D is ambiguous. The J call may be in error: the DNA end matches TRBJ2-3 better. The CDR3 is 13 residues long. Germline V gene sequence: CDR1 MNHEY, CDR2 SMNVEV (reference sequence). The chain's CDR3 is CASSFFLTQPQYF. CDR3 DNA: TGTGCCAGCAGTTTCTTTCTGACTCAGCCCCAGTATTTT.

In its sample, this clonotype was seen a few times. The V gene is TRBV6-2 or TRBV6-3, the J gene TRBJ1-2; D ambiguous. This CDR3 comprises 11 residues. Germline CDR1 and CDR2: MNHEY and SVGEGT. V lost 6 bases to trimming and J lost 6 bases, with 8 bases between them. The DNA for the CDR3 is TGTGCCAGCAGACGTATAGATGGCTACACCTTC. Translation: CASRRIDGYTF.

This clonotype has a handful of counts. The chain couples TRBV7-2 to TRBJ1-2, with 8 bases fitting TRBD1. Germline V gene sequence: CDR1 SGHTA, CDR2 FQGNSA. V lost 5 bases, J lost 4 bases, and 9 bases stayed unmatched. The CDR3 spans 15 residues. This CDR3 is CASSRRDRTSYGYTF. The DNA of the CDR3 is TGTGCCAGCAGCCGGAGGGACAGGACGAGCTATGGCTACACCTTC.

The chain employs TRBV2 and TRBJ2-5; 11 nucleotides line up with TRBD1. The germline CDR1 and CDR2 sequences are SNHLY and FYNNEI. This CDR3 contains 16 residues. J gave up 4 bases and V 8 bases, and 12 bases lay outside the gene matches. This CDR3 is CASLDRGQGGIETQYF. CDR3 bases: TGTGCCAGCCTGGACAGGGGGCAGGGTGGTATAGAGACCCAGTACTTC.